A selection of T cell receptor beta chains follows, all from one sample in a study of T-cell reconstitution after alpha-beta-depleted transplantation in children. TCRdb recomputed calls from the PCR reads with MiXCR, one row per CDR3 protein. The table records about 610,000 distinct CDR3 sequences, about 10% of them present only once. The material sequenced was PBMCs from the stem cell graft donor, taken from the stem cell graft. The receptor set was obtained from a human donor who donated a stem cell graft to a child with acute myeloid leukemia. The CDR3 runs from the conserved cysteine through the conserved F or W. Fields, in order: J gene, D gene, V gene, clone size, CDR3 protein, CDR3 DNA. D genes are given only for firm matches. A row's size may be missing; if present it is once, few, many or a size class.

TRBJ2-2 | TRBD2 | TRBV6-2/TRBV6-3 | few | CASSYPLLAGVAGELFF | TGTGCCAGCAGTTACCCGCTACTAGCGGGAGTTGCCGGGGAGCTGTTTTTT
TRBJ2-5 | - | TRBV6-5 | few | CASSYQGNGETQYF | TGTGCCAGCAGTTACCAGGGAAATGGAGAGACCCAGTACTTC
TRBJ2-3 | TRBD1 | TRBV5-1 | many | CASSLPGTETDTQYF | TGCGCCAGCAGCTTACCCGGGACAGAAACAGATACGCAGTATTTT
TRBJ2-3 | - | TRBV20-1 | - | CSASIGGTDTQYF | TGCAGTGCTAGTATAGGGGGGACAGATACGCAGTATTTT
TRBJ1-6 | - | TRBV12-3/TRBV12-4 | many | CATTTSFGDSPLHF | TGTGCCACCACCACAAGCTTCGGCGATTCACCCCTCCACTTT
TRBJ2-2 | - | TRBV12-3/TRBV12-4 | many | CASSYRSRVSTGELFF | TGTGCCAGCAGTTACCGTTCTCGGGTTAGCACCGGGGAGCTGTTTTTT
TRBJ1-5 | TRBD1 | TRBV4-2 | few | CASSQVTGGGQPQHF | TGTGCCAGCAGCCAAGTCACAGGGGGCGGTCAGCCCCAGCATTTT
TRBJ2-3 | TRBD1 | TRBV4-2 | - | CASSPVGQAVDTQYF | TGTGCCAGCAGCCCAGTAGGACAGGCGGTCGATACGCAGTATTTT
TRBJ1-2 | - | TRBV6-2/TRBV6-3 | few | CASSPRGVYGYTF | TGTGCCAGCAGTCCCCGTGGGGTCTATGGCTACACCTTC
TRBJ2-1 | TRBD1 | TRBV11-2 | - | CASSLLGQGNNEQFF | TGTGCCAGCAGCCTACTAGGACAGGGGAACAATGAGCAGTTCTTC
TRBJ2-5 | - | TRBV29-1 | many | CSAGGKETQYF | TGCAGCGCTGGGGGAAAGGAGACCCAGTACTTC
TRBJ2-5 | - | TRBV28 | many | CASTLQETQYF | TGTGCCAGCACTCTTCAAGAGACCCAGTACTTC
TRBJ2-2 | TRBD2 | TRBV27 | many | CASFRLAAPNTGELFF | TGTGCCAGCTTCCGACTAGCGGCTCCGAACACCGGGGAGCTGTTTTTT
TRBJ2-3 | - | TRBV5-1 | - | CASSLDGGRAQYF | TGCGCCAGCAGCTTGGATGGGGGGCGAGCGCAGTATTTT
TRBJ2-1 | TRBD2 | TRBV20-1 | few | CSLAGGSYNEQFF | TGCAGTTTAGCGGGAGGGTCCTACAATGAGCAGTTCTTC
TRBJ1-5 | TRBD1 | TRBV18 | many | CASSPSTGDQPQHF | TGTGCCAGCTCACCTTCGACAGGGGATCAGCCCCAGCATTTT
TRBJ2-1 | - | TRBV12-3/TRBV12-4 | many | CASSLVDPTYNEQFF | TGTGCCAGCAGTTTAGTCGACCCTACCTACAATGAGCAGTTCTTC
TRBJ2-7 | TRBD2 | TRBV4-2 | - | CASSQELAGVISYEQYF | TGTGCCAGCAGCCAGGAACTAGCGGGAGTCATCTCCTACGAGCAGTACTTC
TRBJ2-1 | - | TRBV20-1 | - | CSARHGGVNEQFF | TGCAGTGCTAGACACGGGGGAGTCAATGAGCAGTTCTTC
TRBJ2-7 | - | TRBV7-2 | many | CASSLNGSGEQYF | TGTGCCAGCAGCTTAAACGGGTCTGGGGAGCAGTACTTC
TRBJ2-1 | TRBD2 | TRBV29-1 | few | CSVEGGWGGNYNEQFF | TGCAGCGTTGAAGGAGGGTGGGGGGGAAACTACAATGAGCAGTTCTTC
TRBJ2-7 | TRBD2 | TRBV27 | many | CASRGLAGAYEQYF | TGTGCCAGCAGAGGACTAGCGGGCGCCTACGAGCAGTACTTC
TRBJ1-2 | - | TRBV6-2/TRBV6-3 | - | CASSYGTVYGYTF | TGTGCCAGCAGTTACGGGACGGTCTATGGCTACACCTTC
TRBJ2-3 | TRBD2 | TRBV20-1 | few | CSARLGGRLAGVDTQYF | TGCAGTGCTAGATTGGGGGGCCGGCTAGCGGGAGTAGATACGCAGTATTTT
TRBJ2-7 | TRBD2 | TRBV18 | few | CASSPPSGRAINEQYF | TGTGCCAGCTCACCCCCCAGCGGGAGGGCGATCAACGAGCAGTACTTC
TRBJ2-7 | TRBD1 | TRBV5-1 | few | CASSLQGTDEQYF | TGCGCCAGCAGCTTACAGGGGACCGACGAGCAGTACTTC
TRBJ2-1 | - | TRBV5-1 | - | CASSLGGRPQIRGEQFF | TGCGCCAGCAGCTTGGGTGGCAGGCCCCAAATTCGAGGTGAGCAGTTCTTC
TRBJ2-7 | - | TRBV3-1 | - | CASSWEANSYEQYF | TGTGCCAGCAGTTGGGAAGCGAACTCCTACGAGCAGTACTTC
TRBJ2-1 | - | TRBV12-3/TRBV12-4 | - | CASSLPARGRWLNEQFF | TGTGCCAGCAGTTTACCCGCACGGGGCCGGTGGTTGAATGAGCAGTTCTTC
TRBJ2-3 | - | TRBV5-1 | few | CASSPNRQTDTQYF | TGCGCCAGCAGCCCTAACCGCCAGACAGATACGCAGTATTTT
TRBJ2-5 | - | TRBV5-1 | - | CASSFPSVQETQYF | TGCGCCAGCAGCTTCCCTAGCGTACAAGAGACCCAGTACTTC
TRBJ2-7 | - | TRBV29-1 | - | CSVEGRGIYEQYF | TGCAGCGTTGAAGGTAGGGGCATCTACGAGCAGTACTTC
TRBJ2-1 | - | TRBV24-1 | many | CATIGRADRSQYNEQFF | TGTGCCACCATCGGAAGGGCCGACAGGTCCCAGTACAATGAGCAGTTCTTC
TRBJ2-3 | TRBD1 | TRBV5-5 | - | CASSGMTGLDTQYF | TGTGCCAGCAGCGGAATGACAGGGTTGGATACGCAGTATTTT
TRBJ1-2 | TRBD1 | TRBV12-3/TRBV12-4 | - | CASTRQGLNYGYTF | TGTGCCAGCACGAGACAGGGGCTTAACTATGGCTACACCTTC
TRBJ2-7 | TRBD2 | TRBV10-3 | - | CATWRAGGSPYEQYF | TGTGCCACCTGGAGGGCGGGAGGATCGCCTTACGAGCAGTACTTC
TRBJ2-1 | - | TRBV5-1 | - | CASSPPSGDSNEQFF | TGCGCCAGCAGCCCCCCTTCTGGGGACTCCAATGAGCAGTTCTTC
TRBJ1-1 | - | TRBV27 | - | CASSLRAVITEAFF | TGTGCCAGCAGTTTACGGGCAGTAATCACTGAAGCTTTCTTT
TRBJ2-5 | TRBD2 | TRBV7-9 | - | CASGTSGSAETQYF | TGTGCCAGCGGGACTAGCGGGAGTGCAGAGACCCAGTACTTC
TRBJ2-5 | TRBD2 | TRBV24-1 | few | CATSRRTGGETQYF | TGTGCCACCAGCCGTAGGACGGGGGGGGAGACCCAGTACTTC
TRBJ1-1 | - | TRBV3-1 | - | CASSQEIVGGTEAFF | TGTGCCAGCAGCCAAGAAATAGTGGGGGGCACTGAAGCTTTCTTT
TRBJ2-5 | - | TRBV15 | few | CATSRVEGQGRETQYF | TGTGCCACCAGCAGAGTGGAGGGACAAGGCCGGGAGACCCAGTACTTC
TRBJ2-7 | - | TRBV28 | - | CASSLGAPYEQYF | TGTGCCAGCAGTTTGGGGGCTCCCTACGAGCAGTACTTC
TRBJ1-1 | TRBD1 | TRBV18 | - | CASSPTGTNTEAFF | TGTGCCAGCTCACCGACAGGGACGAACACTGAAGCTTTCTTT
TRBJ2-5 | TRBD2 | TRBV20-1 | - | CSASKTSGYDLGTQYF | TGCAGTGCTAGTAAGACTAGCGGGTATGATTTGGGGACCCAGTACTTC
TRBJ2-1 | TRBD2 | TRBV3-1 | - | CASRETGTSGYNEQFF | TGTGCCAGCAGGGAAACCGGGACTAGCGGGTACAATGAGCAGTTCTTC
TRBJ2-7 | - | TRBV20-1 | few | CSASLLWDVSYEQYF | TGCAGTGCTAGTTTGCTGTGGGACGTATCTTACGAGCAGTACTTC
TRBJ1-5 | TRBD1 | TRBV10-3 | - | CAISPTGSTNQPQHF | TGTGCCATCAGTCCGACAGGGAGCACCAATCAGCCCCAGCATTTT